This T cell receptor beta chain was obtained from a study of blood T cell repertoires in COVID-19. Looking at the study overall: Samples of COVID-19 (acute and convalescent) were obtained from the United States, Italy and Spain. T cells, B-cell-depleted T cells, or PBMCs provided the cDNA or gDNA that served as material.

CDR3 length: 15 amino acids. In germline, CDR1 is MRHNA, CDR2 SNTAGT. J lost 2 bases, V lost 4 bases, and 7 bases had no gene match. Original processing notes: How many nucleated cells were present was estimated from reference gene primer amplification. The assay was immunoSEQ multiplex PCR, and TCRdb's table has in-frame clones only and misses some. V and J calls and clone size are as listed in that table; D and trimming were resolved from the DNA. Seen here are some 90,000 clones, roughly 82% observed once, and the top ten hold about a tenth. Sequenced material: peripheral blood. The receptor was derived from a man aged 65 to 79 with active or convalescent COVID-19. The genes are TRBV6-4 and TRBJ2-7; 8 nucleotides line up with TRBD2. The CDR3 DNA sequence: TGTGCCAGCAGTGGCCGGTTTAGCGGGGCCTACGAGCAGTACTTC. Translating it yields CASSGRFSGAYEQYF.